This TCR beta chain was identified in a study of cytomegalovirus exposure and HLA in healthy donors. This clone has only a few counts. The antigen is not known. The study ran its PCR with 60 Vbeta and 13 Jbeta primers. Measured with immunoSEQ multiplex PCR; TCRdb has only the in-frame clones, and not every one. The repertoire holds about 93,000 clones, with around 78% as singletons. Trimming removed 7 bases from V and 7 bases from J, with 11 bases in between. Germline lookup yields CDR1 SGHRS and CDR2 YFSETQ. The CDR3 is made up of 11 amino acids. Study-level points and caveats: According to a later analysis, donors in an Asian-associated ancestry cluster reportedly had fewer N-insertions than the approximately 730-donor mean. Both high specificity and high sensitivity reportedly marked the classifier's diagnosis of cytomegalovirus status. HLA alleles showed associations with about 17,000 TCR beta sequences in a later analysis, at a 0.05 false discovery rate.

The rearrangement uses TRBV5-1 and TRBJ1-1, with D possibly being TRBD1 (5 bases). Sequencing input: PBMCs. The sequence came from a man between 25 and 39 years old in good health and CMV-seronegative. Here the CDR3 DNA reads TGCGCCAGCGCTGGGGCTTTTGAAGCTTTCTTT. It specifies CASAGAFEAFF.